Presented here are 21 T cell receptor beta chains from one specimen sequenced in a study of T-cell memory formation after mild COVID-19 (dated by TCRdb to the early 2020s). The method was 5' RACE. The data were produced on an Illumina NovaSeq 6000. TCRdb cleaned the public reads at Q25 with fastp, built clones with MiXCR and kept in-frame beta chains. For every CDR3 protein sequence, its rows merge into one entry that carries the most common genes and DNA. The sample includes fewer than 35,000 distinct CDR3 sequences, with around 16% observed a single time. Of the sample, roughly 1.3% falls within the top ten clones. Source material: PBMCs or a T cell subset sorted from them (not recorded which). All receptors come from an adult who had mild COVID-19 (a few samples of this study predate the infection). The sample titles of this study are shuffled in the database, so cell type and time point are left out.

This clonotype was seen at least ten times. V and J are TRBV15 and TRBJ2-1, with a possible D match to TRBD1 (6 bases). This CDR3 has 15 amino acids. Per the germline V gene, CDR1 is LNHNV and CDR2 is YYDKDF (reference sequence). Trimming took off 0 bases at V and 7 bases at J, with 13 bases between the two ends. CDR3 nucleotides: TGTGCCACCAGCAGAGATACGATCAGGGGAAATGAGCAGTTCTTC. Its protein is CATSRDTIRGNEQFF. The full variable domain, with the rest looked up from reference TRBV15 and TRBJ2-1, is DAMVIQNPRYQVTQFGKPVTLSCSQTLNHNVMYWYQQKSSQAPKLLFHYYDKDFNNEADTPDNFQSRRPNTSFCFLDIRSPGLGDTAMYLCATSRDTIRGNEQFFGPGTRLTVL.

This clonotype was seen at least ten times. The gene calls are TRBV5-1 and TRBJ2-6, with D perhaps matching TRBD2 (7 bases). The germline V gene has CDR1 SGHRS and CDR2 YFSETQ. This CDR3 spans 16 amino acids. V lost 0 bases and J lost 3, with 10 bases in between. The CDR3: CASSLEGGHGANVLTF. CDR3 DNA sequence: TGCGCCAGCAGCTTGGAGGGGGGGCATGGGGCCAACGTCCTGACTTTC.

The CDR3 here is CASSPDGHGYTF. The CDR3 DNA sequence: TGTGCCAGCAGCCCGGACGGACATGGCTACACCTTC. The J gene is TRBJ1-2, the V gene TRBV12-3 or TRBV12-4; D not certain. Trimming stripped 6 bases from V and 6 bases from J, with 11 bases between. The CDR3 length is 12 residues.

This clonotype is labeled medium-sized. The chain couples TRBV7-2 to TRBJ2-3, with D possibly TRBD2 on 6 matching bases. The CDR3 is 16 amino acids. Germline lookup yields CDR1 SGHTA and CDR2 FQGNSA. V lost 4 bases, J lost 0 bases, and 14 bases lay in between. The chain's CDR3 is CASSSFSGSSTDTQYF. The CDR3 bases are TGTGCCAGCAGCTCCTTTAGCGGATCTAGCACAGATACGCAGTATTTT. Full variable domain (remainder filled in from reference TRBV7-2 and TRBJ2-3): GAGVSQSPSNKVTEKGKDVELRCDPISGHTALYWYRQSLGQGLEFLIYFQGNSAPDKSGLPSDRFSAERTGGSVSTLTIQRTQQEDSAVYLCASSSFSGSSTDTQYFGPGTRLTVL.

This clonotype was observed a handful of times. The chain combines TRBV27 with TRBJ1-1, with D uncertain. V lost 4 bases, J lost 5 bases, and 11 bases lay in between. The CDR3 has 13 residues. Germline lookup yields CDR1 MNHEY and CDR2 SMNVEV (reference sequence). The CDR3 DNA reads TGTGCCAGCAGTTCCCGTCTGGGGACTGAAGCTTTCTTT. This translates into CASSSRLGTEAFF.

There are many counts of this clonotype. V gene TRBV7-2 combines with J gene TRBJ2-7; D may be TRBD2 (6 bases). Trimming stripped 5 bases from V and 5 bases from J, with 19 bases between. CDR1 SGHTA and CDR2 FQGNSA come from the germline V gene. The CDR3 length is 15 residues. CDR3 sequence reads: CASSQRDGGKDEQYF. The CDR3 coding sequence is TGTGCCAGCAGCCAACGGGACGGAGGGAAGGACGAGCAGTACTTC.

This clonotype is labeled medium-sized. The chain employs TRBV7-2 and TRBJ2-7, with D possibly matching TRBD2 (5 bases). Germline assignment: CDR1 SGHTA and CDR2 FQGNSA. The CDR3 contains 13 residues. Trimming cost V 4 bases and J 4 bases, with 11 bases left between them. In nucleotides, the CDR3 is TGTGCCAGCAGCTCAGGCCCGGGGTACGAGCAGTACTTC. Amino acids: CASSSGPGYEQYF.

The chain has TRBV30 and TRBJ2-2; perhaps D is TRBD1 or TRBD2 (6 bases each). The germline CDR1 and CDR2 sequences are GTSNPN and SVGIG (reference sequence). The CDR3 extends over 14 amino acids. Trimming took 7 bases from V and 4 from J, leaving 16 bases between them. CDR3 sequence (DNA): TGTGCCTTCTCGTCCGGGGGCTCCACCGGGGAGCTGTTTTTT. Protein sequence: CAFSSGGSTGELFF.

This clonotype showed up many times. This chain joins TRBV4-3 and TRBJ2-1; tentative D call: TRBD2 (7 bases). In germline, CDR1 is LGHNA, CDR2 YSLEER. The CDR3 contains 16 residues. V dropped 1 base and J dropped 10 bases, with 20 bases sitting between them. DNA of the CDR3: TGCGCCAGCAGCCAAGGGCACGGGGGAGGGGGGATGGAGCAGTTCTTC. Translating gives CASSQGHGGGGMEQFF.

This clonotype was counted many times. V and J are TRBV5-6 and TRBJ1-2, with a possible D match to TRBD1 (5 bases). Germline V gene sequence: CDR1 SGHDT, CDR2 YYEEEE. The CDR3 has 15 residues. Trimming cost V 4 bases and J 5 bases, with 18 bases left between them. CDR3 coding DNA: TGTGCCAGCAGCCCCCAACAGGCCGCGAGTTATGGCTACACCTTC. Its translation is CASSPQQAASYGYTF.

Comment on this clonotype: The junction differs from germline at one of its ends, possibly a read error. The rearrangement links TRBV13 to TRBJ2-5; D gene unclear. Germline V lookup: CDR1 PRHDT, CDR2 FYEKMQ (reference sequence). This CDR3 region has 13 residues. In nucleotides, the CDR3 is TGTGCCAGAAGCTTACAGTTTCTGGAGACCCAGTACTTC. This codes for CARSLQFLETQYF. The variable domain in full, with the rest retrieved from reference TRBV13 and TRBJ2-5, is AAGVIQSPRHLIKEKRETATLKCYPIPRHDTVYWYQQGPGQDPQFLISFYEKMQSDKGSIPDRFSAQQFSDYHSELNMSSLELGDSALYFCARSLQFLETQYFGPGTRLLVL.

This clonotype is labeled as medium-sized. The chain links TRBV12-3 or TRBV12-4 to TRBJ2-1; unclear D gene. There are 14 residues in the CDR3. V was trimmed by 3 bases and J by 9 bases, leaving 15 bases between them. DNA of the CDR3: TGTGCCAGCAGTTTTACCCCACTTGATGCTGAGCAGTTCTTC. This translates into CASSFTPLDAEQFF.

This clonotype came up many times. This chain joins TRBV5-5 and TRBJ2-5; 9 bases line up with TRBD1. The CDR3 length is 15 residues. The ends lost 4 bases at V and 4 bases at J; junction bases unmatched: 8. Germline CDR1 is SGHKS and CDR2 is YYEKEE (reference sequence). In nucleotides, the CDR3 is TGTGCCAGCAGCCAACAGACAGGGGGTGGAGAGACCCAGTACTTC. As protein: CASSQQTGGGETQYF.

This clonotype was observed at least ten times. The chain is built from TRBV5-4 and TRBJ2-5; 12 nucleotides line up with TRBD2. Germline lookup yields CDR1 SGHNT and CDR2 YYREEE (reference sequence). V trimming: 6 bases; J trimming: 5 bases; junction bases outside the gene matches: 2. This CDR3 region has 13 residues. CDR3 bases: TGTGCCAGCACGACTAGCGGGAGTGAGACCCAGTACTTC. This translates into CASTTSGSETQYF. Combining the CDR3 with reference TRBV5-4 and TRBJ2-5 gives the whole variable domain ETGVTQSPTHLIKTRGQQVTLRCSSQSGHNTVSWYQQALGQGPQFIFQYYREEENGRGNFPPRFSGLQFPNYSSELNVNALELDDSALYLCASTTSGSETQYFGPGTRLLVL.

This rearrangement joins TRBV29-1 to TRBJ1-1; 9 bases match TRBD1. The CDR3 totals 14 residues. J gave up 9 bases and V 3 bases, and 11 bases lay outside the gene matches. Germline V CDR1 and CDR2: SQVTM, ANQGSEA. This CDR3 is CSVEGGTGIGQAFF. The CDR3 region has the DNA TGCAGCGTTGAGGGGGGGACAGGGATCGGTCAAGCTTTCTTT.

This clonotype was found many times. The genes are TRBV5-1 and TRBJ2-3; no clear D. V was trimmed by 0 bases and J by 8 bases, leaving 10 bases between them. The germline gives CDR1 SGHRS, CDR2 YFSETQ. The CDR3 loop spans 13 amino acids. CDR3 sequence (DNA): TGCGCCAGCAGCTTGGTAATAGAAGGTACGCAGTATTTT. This codes for CASSLVIEGTQYF.

This clonotype was detected many times. V gene TRBV27 combines with J gene TRBJ1-6; TRBD1 is a possible D gene (5 bases). This CDR3 has 15 residues. CDR1 is MNHEY, CDR2 SMNVEV, per germline (reference sequence). Trimming left V 6 bases short and J 7 bases short, with 16 bases between. CDR3 region: CASSWTGPRNSPLHF. The CDR3 DNA is TGTGCCAGCAGCTGGACGGGACCCAGAAATTCACCCCTCCACTTT.

This clonotype appeared many times. The rearrangement uses TRBV6-5 and TRBJ1-1, with D maybe TRBD1 (6 bases). Germline V gene lookup returns CDR1 MNHEY and CDR2 SVGAGI. The CDR3 covers 14 residues. V was shortened by 6 bases and J by 1 base, with 12 bases between the two germline ends. The CDR3 loop is CASRSRGRNTEAFF. In DNA, the CDR3 is TGTGCCAGCAGGAGTCGGGGGCGGAACACTGAAGCTTTCTTT.

This clonotype was detected ten times or more. The rearrangement links TRBV4-1 to TRBJ2-7, with D perhaps matching TRBD2 (6 bases). CDR3 length: 13 residues. Trimming left V 3 bases short and J 3 bases short, with 9 bases between. CDR1 MGHRA and CDR2 YSYEKL come from the germline V gene. The CDR3 DNA sequence: TGCGCCAGCAGCCAGGCGGGGAACTACGAGCAGTACTTC. Amino acids: CASSQAGNYEQYF.

This clonotype was counted many times. This rearrangement joins TRBV5-1 to TRBJ2-3, with 7 bases fitting TRBD1. Looked up from germline, CDR1 is SGHRS and CDR2 is YFSETQ. This CDR3 is 14 amino acids long. The trim removed 7 bases at V and 0 bases at J, leaving 5 bases unmatched. Written as DNA, the CDR3 is TGCGCCAGCCTCCGGGACAGTAGCACAGATACGCAGTATTTT. It translates to CASLRDSSTDTQYF.

In its sample, this clonotype was seen many times. V is TRBV12-3 or TRBV12-4 and J is TRBJ2-1; 10 nucleotides match TRBD2. The CDR3 is 17 residues long. V shed 0 bases and J 1 base; nucleotides not matched to a gene: 3. CDR3 loop: CASSLAGSGRSYNEQFF. The CDR3 bases are TGTGCCAGCAGTTTAGCGGGTAGCGGGAGGTCCTACAATGAGCAGTTCTTC.